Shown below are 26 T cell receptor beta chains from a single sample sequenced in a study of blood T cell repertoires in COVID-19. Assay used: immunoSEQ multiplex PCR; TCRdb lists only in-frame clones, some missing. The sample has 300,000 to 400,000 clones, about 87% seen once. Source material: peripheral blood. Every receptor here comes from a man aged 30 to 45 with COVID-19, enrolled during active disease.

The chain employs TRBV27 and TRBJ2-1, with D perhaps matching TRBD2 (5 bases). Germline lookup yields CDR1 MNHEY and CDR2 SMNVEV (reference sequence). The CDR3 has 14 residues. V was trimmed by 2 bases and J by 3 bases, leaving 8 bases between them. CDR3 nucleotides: TGTGCCAGCAGTTTACGGGGAATCTACAATGAGCAGTTCTTC. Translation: CASSLRGIYNEQFF.

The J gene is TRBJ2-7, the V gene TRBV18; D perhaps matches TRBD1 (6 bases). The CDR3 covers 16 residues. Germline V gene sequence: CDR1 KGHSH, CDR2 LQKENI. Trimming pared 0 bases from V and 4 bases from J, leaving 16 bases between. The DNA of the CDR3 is TGTGCCAGCTCACCACCGCTGGGGGCTGGCGTATACGAGCAGTACTTC. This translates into CASSPPLGAGVYEQYF. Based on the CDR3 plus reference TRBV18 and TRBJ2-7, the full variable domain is NAGVMQNPRHLVRRRGQEARLRCSPMKGHSHVYWYRQLPEEGLKFMVYLQKENIIDESGMPKERFSAEFPKEGPSILRIQQVVRGDSAAYFCASSPPLGAGVYEQYFGPGTRLTVT.

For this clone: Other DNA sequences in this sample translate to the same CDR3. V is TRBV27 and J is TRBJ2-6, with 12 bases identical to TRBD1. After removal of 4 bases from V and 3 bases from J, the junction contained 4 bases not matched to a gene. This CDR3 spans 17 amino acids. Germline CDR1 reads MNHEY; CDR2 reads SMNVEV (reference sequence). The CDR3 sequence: CASSSGQGASGANVLTF. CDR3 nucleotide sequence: TGTGCCAGCAGTTCGGGACAGGGGGCTAGTGGGGCCAACGTCCTGACTTTC.

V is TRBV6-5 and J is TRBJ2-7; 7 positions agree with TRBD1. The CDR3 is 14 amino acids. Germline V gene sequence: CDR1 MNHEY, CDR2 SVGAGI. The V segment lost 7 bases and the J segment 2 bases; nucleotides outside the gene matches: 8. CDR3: CASITRQGAYEQYF. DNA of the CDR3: TGTGCCAGCATAACGAGACAGGGAGCCTACGAGCAGTACTTC.

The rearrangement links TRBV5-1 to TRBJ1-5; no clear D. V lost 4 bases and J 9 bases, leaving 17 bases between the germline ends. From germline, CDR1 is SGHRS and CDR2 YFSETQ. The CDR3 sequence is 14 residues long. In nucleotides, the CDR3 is TGCGCCAGCAGCCTTGCGGGCCGACCGGCGCCCCAGCATTTT. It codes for CASSLAGRPAPQHF.

The DNA of the CDR3 is TGTGCCAGTAGTAGCGGACTAGCGGGAACCTACGAGCAGTACTTC. As protein: CASSSGLAGTYEQYF. The rearrangement joins TRBV19 to TRBJ2-7, with 12 bases lining up with TRBD2. The CDR3 is 15 residues long. The V and J ends lost 4 bases and 2 bases, in that order; junction bases with no gene match: 3. From germline, CDR1 is LNHDA and CDR2 SQIVND (reference sequence).

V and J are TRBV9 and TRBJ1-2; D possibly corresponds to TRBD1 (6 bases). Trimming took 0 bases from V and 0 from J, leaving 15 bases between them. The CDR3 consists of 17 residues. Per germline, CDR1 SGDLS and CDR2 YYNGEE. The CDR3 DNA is TGTGCCAGCAGCGTAGTTGGGGCAGGGGATGCTAACTATGGCTACACCTTC. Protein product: CASSVVGAGDANYGYTF.

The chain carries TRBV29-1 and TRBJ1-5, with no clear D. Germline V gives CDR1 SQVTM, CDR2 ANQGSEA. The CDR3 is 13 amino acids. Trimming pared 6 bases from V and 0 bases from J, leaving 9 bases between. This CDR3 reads CSVRTSSNQPQHF. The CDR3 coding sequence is TGCAGCGTACGGACTTCTAGCAATCAGCCCCAGCATTTT.

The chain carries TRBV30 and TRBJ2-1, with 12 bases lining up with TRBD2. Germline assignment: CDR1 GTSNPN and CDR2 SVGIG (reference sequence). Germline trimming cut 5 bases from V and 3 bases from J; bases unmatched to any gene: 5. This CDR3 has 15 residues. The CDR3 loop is CAWVGLAGRYNEQFF. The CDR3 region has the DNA TGTGCCTGGGTCGGACTAGCGGGACGCTACAATGAGCAGTTCTTC.

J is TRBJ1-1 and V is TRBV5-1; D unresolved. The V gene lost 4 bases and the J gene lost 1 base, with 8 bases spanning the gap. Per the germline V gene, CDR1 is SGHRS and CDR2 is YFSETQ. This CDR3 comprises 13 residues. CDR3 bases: TGCGCCAGCAGCGCACGACAGAACACTGAAGCTTTCTTT. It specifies CASSARQNTEAFF.

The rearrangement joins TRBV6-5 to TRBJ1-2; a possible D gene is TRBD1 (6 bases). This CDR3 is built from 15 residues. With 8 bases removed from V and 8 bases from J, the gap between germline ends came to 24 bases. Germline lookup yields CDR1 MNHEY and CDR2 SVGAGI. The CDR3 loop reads CASRYGGGSLRGYTF. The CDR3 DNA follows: TGTGCCAGCCGCTATGGGGGGGGCAGCCTCCGCGGCTACACCTTC.

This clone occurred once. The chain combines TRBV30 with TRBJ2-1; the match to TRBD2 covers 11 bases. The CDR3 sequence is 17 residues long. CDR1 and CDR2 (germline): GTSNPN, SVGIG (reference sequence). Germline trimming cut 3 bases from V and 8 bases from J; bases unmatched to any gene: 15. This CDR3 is CAWRTAIRLAGRHEQFF. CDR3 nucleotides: TGTGCCTGGAGAACTGCCATTCGACTAGCGGGAAGGCATGAGCAGTTCTTC.

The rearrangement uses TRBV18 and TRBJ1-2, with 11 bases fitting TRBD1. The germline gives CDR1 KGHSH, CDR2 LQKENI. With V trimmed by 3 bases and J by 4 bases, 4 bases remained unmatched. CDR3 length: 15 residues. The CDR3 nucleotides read TGTGCCAGCTCACCGGGACAGGGGGATGTCTATGGCTACACCTTC. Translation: CASSPGQGDVYGYTF.

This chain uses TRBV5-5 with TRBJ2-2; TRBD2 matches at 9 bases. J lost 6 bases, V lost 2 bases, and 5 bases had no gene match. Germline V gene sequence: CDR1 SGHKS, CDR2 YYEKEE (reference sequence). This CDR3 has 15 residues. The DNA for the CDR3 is TGTGCCAGCAGCTTCTGGGCGGGAGGGCCCGGGGAGCTGTTTTTT. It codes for CASSFWAGGPGELFF.

The CDR3 bases are TGCGCCAGCAGCCAAGATCGGGAGGGGCCTGAGCAGTTCTTC. Residues: CASSQDREGPEQFF. The chain carries TRBV4-3 and TRBJ2-1; 8 nucleotides match TRBD2. The CDR3 consists of 14 residues. V shed 0 bases, J shed 9 bases, and the junction held 4 bases outside the gene matches. From germline, CDR1 is LGHNA and CDR2 YSLEER.

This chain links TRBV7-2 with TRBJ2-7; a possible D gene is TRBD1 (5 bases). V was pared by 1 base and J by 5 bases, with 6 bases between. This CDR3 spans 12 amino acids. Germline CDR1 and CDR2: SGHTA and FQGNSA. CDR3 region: CASSLVRDEQYF. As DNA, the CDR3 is TGTGCCAGCAGCTTAGTCAGGGACGAGCAGTACTTC.

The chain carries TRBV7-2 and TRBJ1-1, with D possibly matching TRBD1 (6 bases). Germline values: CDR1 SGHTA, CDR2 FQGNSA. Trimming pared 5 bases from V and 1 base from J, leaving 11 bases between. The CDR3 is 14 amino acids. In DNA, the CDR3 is TGTGCCAGCAGCACCGGGACAACGAACACTGAAGCTTTCTTT. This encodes CASSTGTTNTEAFF.

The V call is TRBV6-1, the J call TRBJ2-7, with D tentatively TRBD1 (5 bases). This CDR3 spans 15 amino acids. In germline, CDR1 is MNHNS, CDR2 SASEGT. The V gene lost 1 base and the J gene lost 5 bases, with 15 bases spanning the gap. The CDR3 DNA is TGTGCCAGCAGTGAAGTCAGGGTAAGGGGTCACGAGCAGTACTTC. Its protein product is CASSEVRVRGHEQYF.

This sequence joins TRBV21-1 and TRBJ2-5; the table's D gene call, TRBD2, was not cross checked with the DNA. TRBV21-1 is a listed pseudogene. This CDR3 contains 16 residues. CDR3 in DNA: TGTGCCAGCAGCAAAGAGGGAGGAGGACCTGAAGAGACCCAGTACTTC. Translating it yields CASSKEGGGPEETQYF.

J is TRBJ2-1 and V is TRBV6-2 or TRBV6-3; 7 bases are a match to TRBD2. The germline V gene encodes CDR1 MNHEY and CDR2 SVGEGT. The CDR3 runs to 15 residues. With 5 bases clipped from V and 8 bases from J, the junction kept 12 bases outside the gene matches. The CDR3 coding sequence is TGTGCCAGCAGTACCTCCTGGGGGGGACGGTATGAGCAGTTCTTC. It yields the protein CASSTSWGGRYEQFF.

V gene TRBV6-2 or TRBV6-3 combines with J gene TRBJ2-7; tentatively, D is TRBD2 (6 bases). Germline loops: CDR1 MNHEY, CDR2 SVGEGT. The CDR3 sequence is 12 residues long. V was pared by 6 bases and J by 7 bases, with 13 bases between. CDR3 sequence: CASSRRLVEQYF. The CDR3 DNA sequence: TGTGCCAGCAGCCGCAGACTAGTGGAGCAGTACTTC.

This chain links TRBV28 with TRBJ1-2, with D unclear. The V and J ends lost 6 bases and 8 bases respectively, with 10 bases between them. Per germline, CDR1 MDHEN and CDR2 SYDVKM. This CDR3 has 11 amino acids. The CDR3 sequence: CASSPTRGYTF. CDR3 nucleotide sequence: TGTGCCAGCAGCCCCACCAGGGGCTACACCTTC.

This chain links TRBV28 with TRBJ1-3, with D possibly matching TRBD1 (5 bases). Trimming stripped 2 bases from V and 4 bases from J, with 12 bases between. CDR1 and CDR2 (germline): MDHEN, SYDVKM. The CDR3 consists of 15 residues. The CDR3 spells CASSLQGRAGNTIYF. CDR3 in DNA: TGTGCCAGCAGTTTACAGGGTAGGGCAGGAAACACCATATATTTT.

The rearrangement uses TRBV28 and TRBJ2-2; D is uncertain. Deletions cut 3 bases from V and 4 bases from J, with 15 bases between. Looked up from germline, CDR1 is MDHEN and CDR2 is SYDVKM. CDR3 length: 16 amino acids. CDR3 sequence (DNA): TGTGCCAGCAGTTTCCTGCAGACAAGCAGCACCGGGGAGCTGTTTTTT. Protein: CASSFLQTSSTGELFF.

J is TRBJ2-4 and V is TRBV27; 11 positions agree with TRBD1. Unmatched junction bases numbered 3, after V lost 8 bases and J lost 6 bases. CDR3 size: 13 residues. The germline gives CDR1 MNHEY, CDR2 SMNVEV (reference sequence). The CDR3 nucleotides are TGTGCCAGCGGACAGGGGGCTCCAAACATTCAGTACTTC. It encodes CASGQGAPNIQYF.

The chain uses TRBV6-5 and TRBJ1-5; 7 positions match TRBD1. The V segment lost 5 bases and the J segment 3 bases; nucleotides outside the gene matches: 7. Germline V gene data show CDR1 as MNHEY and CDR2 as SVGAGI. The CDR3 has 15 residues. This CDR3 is CASSLQTGNNQPQHF. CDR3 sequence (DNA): TGTGCCAGCAGTCTCCAGACAGGGAACAATCAGCCCCAGCATTTT.